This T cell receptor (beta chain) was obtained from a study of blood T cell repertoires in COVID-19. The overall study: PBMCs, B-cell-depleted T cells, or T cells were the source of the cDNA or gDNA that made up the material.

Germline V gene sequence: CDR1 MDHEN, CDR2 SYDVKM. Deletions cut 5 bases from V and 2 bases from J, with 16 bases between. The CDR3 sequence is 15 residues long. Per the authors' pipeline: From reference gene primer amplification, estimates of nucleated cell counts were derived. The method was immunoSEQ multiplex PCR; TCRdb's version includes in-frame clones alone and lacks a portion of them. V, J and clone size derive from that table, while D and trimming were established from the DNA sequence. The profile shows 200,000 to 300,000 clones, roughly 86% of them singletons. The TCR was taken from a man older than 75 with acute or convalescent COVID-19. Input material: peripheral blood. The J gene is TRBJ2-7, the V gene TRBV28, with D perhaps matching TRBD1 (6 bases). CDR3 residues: CASSRSSGEPYEQYF. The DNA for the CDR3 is TGTGCCAGCAGTCGTTCGTCAGGGGAGCCCTACGAGCAGTACTTC.